Following are 10 T cell receptor beta chains from one sample sequenced in a study of blood T cells in healthy people across ages. The second PCR ran roughly 6 to 11 cycles with a sample-barcoded 5' primer and J-beta primers. TCRdb itself ran the 5' RACE reads through MiXCR, one entry per CDR3 protein. The table lists more than 1,000,000 distinct CDR3 sequences, under 30% of them singletons. The same data also contributed to another study, on T cells of mothers and their children.

The sample taken for sequencing was blood. The receptors were gathered from a girl aged 2 to 10 in good health.

This clonotype was recorded at least ten times. The rearrangement uses TRBV7-2 and TRBJ2-5; no clear D gene. V lost 6 bases to trimming and J lost 5 bases, with 13 bases between them. The length of the CDR3 is 13 residues. The germline CDR1 and CDR2 sequences are SGHTA and FQGNSA. The DNA of the CDR3 is TGTGCCAGCAGTCTACGAGCTGGGGAGACCCAGTACTTC. This gives the protein CASSLRAGETQYF.

The rearrangement joins TRBV10-3 to TRBJ2-1, with 9 bases matching TRBD2. J lost 0 bases, V lost 6 bases, and 9 bases had no gene match. Per the germline V gene, CDR1 is ENHRY and CDR2 is SYGVKD. CDR3 length: 17 residues. CDR3 protein: CAISFGLAMSSYNEQFF. As DNA, the CDR3 is TGTGCCATCAGCTTCGGACTAGCGATGAGCTCCTACAATGAGCAGTTCTTC.

The chain is built from TRBV28 and TRBJ2-1; D may be TRBD2 (6 bases). The CDR3 contains 14 residues. CDR1 is MDHEN, CDR2 SYDVKM, per germline. Trimming took off 2 bases at V and 10 bases at J, with 15 bases between the two ends. The CDR3 region is CASSLGGTEEEQFF. In nucleotides, the CDR3 is TGTGCCAGCAGTTTAGGAGGGACGGAGGAGGAGCAGTTCTTC.

The rearrangement joins TRBV28 to TRBJ2-1; D gene unclear. The CDR3 totals 14 residues. Trimming cost V 5 bases and J 3 bases, with 11 bases left between them. Germline-derived CDR1 and CDR2 are MDHEN and SYDVKM. CDR3 nucleotide sequence: TGTGCCAGCAGTCTCCACTTTTTCTACAATGAGCAGTTCTTC. This gives the protein CASSLHFFYNEQFF.

In its sample, this clonotype was seen many times. This chain uses TRBV7-2 with TRBJ2-5, with TRBD1 identical over 9 bases. The CDR3 is 16 residues long. The J segment lost 5 bases and the V segment lost 1 base, leaving 8 bases of the junction unmatched. Germline V CDR1 and CDR2: SGHTA, FQGNSA. CDR3 loop: CASSLDSGTGIETQYF. CDR3 sequence (DNA): TGTGCCAGCAGCTTAGATTCCGGGACAGGGATTGAGACCCAGTACTTC.

This clonotype was recorded at least ten times. The chain uses TRBV13 and TRBJ2-7; 9 bases are a match to TRBD1. Germline values: CDR1 PRHDT, CDR2 FYEKMQ (reference sequence). V lost 3 bases, J lost 7 bases, and 13 bases stayed unmatched. This CDR3 is 16 amino acids long. CDR3 DNA sequence: TGTGCCAGCAGCTTGAGAGGGGGACAGGGTCTCGGGGAGCAGTACTTC. Its translation is CASSLRGGQGLGEQYF.

About this clonotype: Being one base from a much bigger clone, this may be a read error. The chain joins TRBV29-1 to TRBJ2-3; unclear D gene. This CDR3 spans 12 amino acids. Germline lookup yields CDR1 SQVTM and CDR2 ANQGSEA. Deletions cut 2 bases from V and 0 bases from J, with 3 bases between. CDR3 sequence reads: CSVEFSTDTQYF. As DNA, the CDR3 is TGCAGCGTTGAATTCAGCACAGATACGCAGTATTTT.

This clonotype was detected a few times. The genes are TRBV7-8 and TRBJ1-6, with TRBD1 as a possible D gene (5 bases). The V end was cut by 5 bases, the J end by 12 bases, with 23 bases between. Germline-derived CDR1 and CDR2 are SGHVS and FQNEAQ. CDR3 size: 16 residues. The CDR3 reads CASSDGRAGVGRPLHF. DNA of the CDR3: TGTGCCAGCAGCGACGGCAGGGCCGGAGTCGGTAGACCCCTCCACTTT. Full variable domain (missing parts from reference TRBV7-8 and TRBJ1-6): GAGVSQSPRYKVAKRGQDVALRCDPISGHVSLFWYQQALGQGPEFLTYFQNEAQLDKSGLPSDRFFAERPEGSVSTLKIQRTQQEDSAVYLCASSDGRAGVGRPLHFGNGTRLTVT.

The rearrangement uses TRBV18 and TRBJ2-5; the D is unclear. The CDR3 totals 13 residues. Trimming pared 5 bases from V and 4 bases from J, leaving 11 bases between. The V gene's germline CDR1 is KGHSH and CDR2 LQKENI. The CDR3 is CASSSFWAETQYF. The CDR3 DNA reads as TGTGCCAGCTCATCCTTCTGGGCAGAGACCCAGTACTTC. The full variable domain, with the rest looked up from reference TRBV18 and TRBJ2-5, is NAGVMQNPRHLVRRRGQEARLRCSPMKGHSHVYWYRQLPEEGLKFMVYLQKENIIDESGMPKERFSAEFPKEGPSILRIQQVVRGDSAAYFCASSSFWAETQYFGPGTRLLVL.

This chain uses TRBV7-9 with TRBJ2-4, with 9 bases fitting TRBD1. The CDR3 spans 14 residues. V was pared by 4 bases and J by 5 bases, with 3 bases of the junction left unmatched. Germline assignment: CDR1 SEHNR and CDR2 FQNEAQ (reference sequence). The CDR3 reads CASSSRDRENIQYF. The CDR3 nucleotides read TGTGCCAGCAGCTCCCGGGACAGGGAAAACATTCAGTACTTC. Full variable domain (outside the CDR3, taken from reference TRBV7-9 and TRBJ2-4): DTGVSQNPRHKITKRGQNVTFRCDPISEHNRLYWYRQTLGQGPEFLTYFQNEAQLEKSRLLSDRFSAERPKGSFSTLEIQRTEQGDSAMYLCASSSRDRENIQYFGAGTRLSVL.